The 32 T cell receptor beta chains below all came from one sample that was sequenced in a study of identical twins. A single record per CDR3 protein comes from TCRdb applying MiXCR to the 5' RACE reads. The sample records a few hundred thousand distinct CDR3 sequences, around 24% being singletons. This sample was shared with a second study, whose subject was T cells expressing NK-cell markers.

The source material was CD4+ T cells sorted from blood. The source of these receptors is a woman aged 18-30 years in good health.

This chain links TRBV6-5 with TRBJ2-1; a weak D match, TRBD1 (6 bases). Trimming removed 6 bases from V and 12 bases from J, with 15 bases in between. CDR3 length: 12 residues. The germline V gene has CDR1 MNHEY and CDR2 SVGAGI. CDR3 nucleotides: TGTGCCAGCAGGACACAGGGAAACTCGCAGTTCTTC. This gives the protein CASRTQGNSQFF.

This chain joins TRBV6-1 and TRBJ1-1; TRBD1 aligns across 7 bases. Germline loops: CDR1 MNHNS, CDR2 SASEGT. J gave up 1 base and V 8 bases, and 4 bases lay outside the gene matches. This CDR3 spans 13 amino acids. The CDR3 spells CASGDRRNTEAFF. The CDR3 bases are TGTGCCAGCGGGGACAGACGGAACACTGAAGCTTTCTTT.

This clonotype was observed a few times. For the CDR3, the DNA is TGTGCCAGCAGTTTATCGAGCGAGCGCGGATACAATGAGCAGTTCTTC. This encodes CASSLSSERGYNEQFF. J is TRBJ2-1 and V is TRBV27; D is ambiguous. The V end was cut by 0 bases, the J end by 4 bases, with 13 bases between. Germline V gene sequence: CDR1 MNHEY, CDR2 SMNVEV (reference sequence). CDR3 size: 16 residues.

This chain links TRBV7-9 with TRBJ2-5; D is uncertain. V was shortened by 11 bases and J by 5 bases, with 6 bases between the two germline ends. The CDR3 length is 9 residues. The germline V gene encodes CDR1 SEHNR and CDR2 FQNEAQ (reference sequence). The CDR3 here is CAGSETQYF. CDR3 sequence (DNA): TGTGCCGGAAGCGAGACCCAGTACTTC. Looking up the rest from reference TRBV7-9 and TRBJ2-5 gives the full variable domain: DTGVSQNPRHKITKRGQNVTFRCDPISEHNRLYWYRQTLGQGPEFLTYFQNEAQLEKSRLLSDRFSAERPKGSFSTLEIQRTEQGDSAMYLCAGSETQYFGPGTRLLVL.

The chain links TRBV10-1 to TRBJ2-1; unclear D gene. The CDR3 loop spans 12 amino acids. The ends were cut back, 3 bases at V and 5 bases at J, with 5 bases in the middle. In germline, CDR1 is WNHNN, CDR2 SYGVQD (reference sequence). The DNA of the CDR3 is TGCGCCAGCAGTGATTCCCACAATGAGCAGTTCTTC. This sequence encodes CASSDSHNEQFF.

The genes are TRBV10-3 and TRBJ1-1; D ambiguous. This CDR3 spans 18 amino acids. CDR1 is ENHRY and CDR2 is SYGVKD in the germline V gene. The ends were cut back, 0 bases at V and 0 bases at J, with 17 bases in the middle. The CDR3, as DNA: TGTGCCATCAGTGAGTCAAAAGATAGAGCGGGGATGAACACTGAAGCTTTCTTT. Amino acids: CAISESKDRAGMNTEAFF.

The V gene is TRBV11-3, the J gene TRBJ2-7; no clear D gene. Trimming stripped 6 bases from V and 1 base from J, with 16 bases between. The CDR3 covers 15 residues. In germline, CDR1 is SGHNT, CDR2 YENEEA. The CDR3: CASRATRAASYEQYF. In DNA, the CDR3 is TGTGCCAGCAGAGCAACAAGGGCAGCTTCCTACGAGCAGTACTTC.

This clonotype was seen more than once but under ten times. The V call is TRBV7-9, the J call TRBJ2-3, with D perhaps matching TRBD2 (6 bases). Germline loops: CDR1 SEHNR, CDR2 FQNEAQ (reference sequence). CDR3 length: 14 residues. V was shortened by 5 bases and J by 6 bases, with 15 bases between the two germline ends. DNA of the CDR3: TGTGCCAGCAGCCATAGCGGTCGAAGGGATACGCAGTATTTT. Translating gives CASSHSGRRDTQYF.

This chain links TRBV15 with TRBJ2-3; D assignment may be TRBD1 or TRBD2 (6 bases each). Trimming pared 1 base from V and 8 bases from J, leaving 13 bases between. The CDR3 spans 14 residues. Germline V lookup: CDR1 LNHNV, CDR2 YYDKDF (reference sequence). This chain's CDR3 is CATSRGDGGGTQYF. CDR3 bases: TGTGCCACCAGCAGAGGTGATGGAGGGGGTACGCAGTATTTT.

V usage is TRBV19 and J usage is TRBJ2-2; TRBD1 aligns across 7 bases. The V gene's germline CDR1 is LNHDA and CDR2 SQIVND (reference sequence). The junction had 6 bases not matched to a gene; V was cut back by 7 bases and J by 1 base. The CDR3 totals 15 residues. This chain's CDR3 is CASTRGTVNTGELFF. DNA for the CDR3: TGTGCCAGTACCAGGGGGACGGTGAACACCGGGGAGCTGTTTTTT.

The V call is TRBV27, the J call TRBJ2-4, with D possibly called TRBD1 or TRBD2 (5 bases each). The CDR3 has 16 amino acids. V was shortened by 2 bases and J by 6 bases, with 17 bases between the two germline ends. Germline CDR1 is MNHEY and CDR2 is SMNVEV (reference sequence). The CDR3 sequence: CASSLGAAGRRNIQYF. In DNA form, the CDR3 reads TGTGCCAGCAGTTTAGGGGCTGCGGGTCGGAGAAACATTCAGTACTTC.

V gene TRBV9 combines with J gene TRBJ2-5; weak D call: TRBD2 (5 bases). CDR3 size: 13 residues. The V end lost 3 bases, the J end lost 5 bases, and 11 bases lay between the germline ends. Germline CDR1 SGDLS, CDR2 YYNGEE. DNA of the CDR3: TGTGCCAGCAGCGCTAGCTTTCATGAGACCCAGTACTTC. Its translation: CASSASFHETQYF.

This clonotype has a handful of counts. The chain employs TRBV20-1 and TRBJ2-2; D is perhaps TRBD1 (6 bases). The CDR3 covers 14 residues. Trimming pared 6 bases from V and 2 bases from J, leaving 13 bases between. Looked up from germline, CDR1 is DFQATT and CDR2 is SNEGSKA (reference sequence). The CDR3 reads CSAIRDINTGELFF. The CDR3, as DNA: TGCAGTGCCATCCGGGACATCAACACCGGGGAGCTGTTTTTT.

This clonotype has just one count. This chain connects TRBV15 to TRBJ2-3; the D is unclear. The V gene's germline CDR1 is LNHNV and CDR2 YYDKDF (reference sequence). Trimming removed 1 base from V and 0 bases from J, with 8 bases in between. CDR3 length: 15 residues. Here the CDR3 reads CATSRAPRSTDTQYF. The CDR3 DNA sequence: TGTGCCACCAGCAGAGCCCCTCGGAGCACAGATACGCAGTATTTT.

The chain combines TRBV11-1 with TRBJ1-6; tentatively, D is TRBD1 (5 bases). CDR3 length: 14 residues. V lost 5 bases and J 9 bases, leaving 14 bases between the germline ends. The V gene's germline CDR1 is SGHAT and CDR2 FQDESV (reference sequence). CDR3 amino acids: CASSNAGGSSPLHF. For the CDR3, the DNA is TGTGCCAGCAGCAACGCGGGGGGAAGTTCACCCCTCCACTTT.

The sample holds many counts of this clonotype. The chain joins TRBV3-1 to TRBJ2-1, with 9 nucleotides matching TRBD1. Germline CDR1 LGHDT, CDR2 YNNKEL (reference sequence). Trimming took 1 base from V and 8 from J; bases not matched to a gene: 3. The CDR3 is 14 amino acids. CDR3 protein: CASSQGYRGHEQFF. CDR3 sequence (DNA): TGTGCCAGCAGCCAAGGATACAGGGGGCATGAGCAGTTCTTC.

This clonotype occurred a few times. V usage is TRBV9 and J usage is TRBJ2-1; tentative D call: TRBD1 (6 bases). This CDR3 has 15 residues. The germline V gene has CDR1 SGDLS and CDR2 YYNGEE. Trimming stripped 6 bases from V and 1 base from J, with 14 bases between. CDR3 bases: TGTGCCAGCACCATTTCTGGACAGTCCTACAATGAGCAGTTCTTC. Amino acid sequence: CASTISGQSYNEQFF.

This clonotype showed up just a few times. The V call is TRBV6-1, the J call TRBJ2-4, with 10 bases aligning to TRBD2. J was trimmed by 0 bases and V by 4 bases; bases with no gene match: 12. Germline V gene lookup returns CDR1 MNHNS and CDR2 SASEGT. The CDR3 contains 19 residues. The CDR3 bases are TGTGCCAGCAGTGTTAAACTAGCGGGGCCAACGGCAGCCAAAAACATTCAGTACTTC. Amino acids: CASSVKLAGPTAAKNIQYF.

The rearrangement uses TRBV20-1 and TRBJ2-2; unclear D gene. The CDR3 is 15 residues long. The germline CDR1 and CDR2 sequences are DFQATT and SNEGSKA (reference sequence). V dropped 5 bases and J dropped 1 base, with 14 bases sitting between them. The CDR3 loop reads CSAPRALLNTGELFF. The CDR3 coding sequence is TGCAGTGCTCCCCGGGCCCTTCTGAACACCGGGGAGCTGTTTTTT.

This clonotype has just a few counts. The J gene is TRBJ1-1, the V gene TRBV10-3; D gene uncertain. V lost 9 bases to trimming and J lost 1 base, with 9 bases between them. This CDR3 is 12 amino acids long. CDR1 is ENHRY, CDR2 SYGVKD, per germline. The CDR3 loop reads CAIGLSNTEAFF. CDR3 sequence (DNA): TGTGCCATAGGGCTATCGAACACTGAAGCTTTCTTT.

V usage is TRBV10-3 and J usage is TRBJ1-1; TRBD1 agrees at 7 bases. The trim removed 2 bases at V and 8 bases at J, leaving 2 bases unmatched. The CDR3 loop spans 12 amino acids. The germline CDR1 and CDR2 sequences are ENHRY and SYGVKD. DNA for the CDR3: TGTGCCATCAGTGAGGGACAGGACGAAGCTTTCTTT. It codes for CAISEGQDEAFF.

The chain combines TRBV20-1 with TRBJ2-1, with D tentatively TRBD1 or TRBD2 (5 bases each). The V and J ends lost 3 bases and 5 bases respectively, with 8 bases between them. The germline CDR1 and CDR2 sequences are DFQATT and SNEGSKA (reference sequence). This CDR3 contains 12 residues. The CDR3 bases are TGCAGTGCTAGCGGGACCCACAATGAGCAGTTCTTC. Protein product: CSASGTHNEQFF.

This rearrangement joins TRBV20-1 to TRBJ2-7; a weak D match, TRBD2 (6 bases). Deletions cut 3 bases from V and 6 bases from J, with 15 bases between. This CDR3 region has 13 residues. Germline V gives CDR1 DFQATT, CDR2 SNEGSKA (reference sequence). The CDR3 coding sequence is TGCAGTGCTAGCCCTAGGGGACTTAGCGAGCAGTACTTC. Translating gives CSASPRGLSEQYF.

The J gene is TRBJ2-2, the V gene TRBV10-3; 10 positions agree with TRBD1. Germline V gives CDR1 ENHRY, CDR2 SYGVKD. There are 14 residues in the CDR3. Unmatched junction bases numbered 4, after V lost 8 bases and J lost 4 bases. The CDR3 protein is CAIGTGVATGELFF. CDR3 DNA: TGTGCCATCGGGACAGGGGTGGCCACCGGGGAGCTGTTTTTT.

This chain uses TRBV12-3 or TRBV12-4 with TRBJ2-7, with D perhaps matching TRBD2 (6 bases). The CDR3 is made up of 14 amino acids. Trimming shortened V by 4 bases and J by 5 bases, and 15 bases separated the two germline ends. The CDR3 here is CASSSWRVGNEQYF. In nucleotides, the CDR3 is TGTGCCAGCAGTTCCTGGAGGGTAGGGAACGAGCAGTACTTC.

The rearrangement joins TRBV11-1 to TRBJ1-3; possible D gene TRBD1, 6 bases. Germline lookup yields CDR1 SGHAT and CDR2 FQDESV (reference sequence). This CDR3 is 18 amino acids long. Trimming took 3 bases from V and 5 from J, leaving 23 bases between them. The CDR3 loop reads CASSFRLAGADLRNTIYF. The CDR3 DNA reads as TGTGCCAGCAGCTTTCGTCTGGCGGGGGCGGATTTGAGAAACACCATATATTTT.

This clonotype was picked up a small number of times. The V and J genes are TRBV12-3 or TRBV12-4 and TRBJ1-2; TRBD1 matches at 8 bases. This CDR3 is built from 18 residues. The V and J ends lost 5 bases and 6 bases, in that order; junction bases with no gene match: 20. CDR3 sequence reads: CASSLIAGTGVSRDGYTF. The CDR3, as DNA: TGTGCCAGCAGTCTAATTGCCGGGACAGGTGTATCCCGGGATGGCTACACCTTC.

This rearrangement joins TRBV20-1 to TRBJ2-3; no clear D gene. From germline, CDR1 is DFQATT and CDR2 SNEGSKA (reference sequence). The CDR3 has 15 amino acids. Trimming cost V 1 base and J 0 bases, with 11 bases left between them. CDR3 sequence reads: CSARGKRWSTDTQYF. In DNA, the CDR3 is TGCAGTGCTAGAGGTAAAAGGTGGAGCACAGATACGCAGTATTTT.

This clonotype was counted a few times. The chain has TRBV20-1 and TRBJ2-2, with D unclear. Trimming shortened V by 3 bases and J by 4 bases, and 6 bases separated the two germline ends. Per germline, CDR1 DFQATT and CDR2 SNEGSKA (reference sequence). This CDR3 is 12 amino acids long. CDR3 DNA sequence: TGCAGTGCTAGTGATGTCACCGGGGAGCTGTTTTTT. Residues: CSASDVTGELFF.

V usage is TRBV4-3 and J usage is TRBJ1-2, with D possibly matching TRBD1 (5 bases). With 3 bases removed from V and 8 bases from J, the gap between germline ends came to 10 bases. Germline CDR1 and CDR2: LGHNA and YSLEER. The CDR3 contains 12 residues. CDR3 in DNA: TGCGCCAGCAGCCAGGCGGGGGGAGGCTACACCTTC. Encoded protein: CASSQAGGGYTF.

The genes are TRBV12-3 or TRBV12-4 and TRBJ2-1, with 10 bases identical to TRBD1. The ends lost 6 bases at V and 14 bases at J; junction bases unmatched: 7. This CDR3 is built from 12 residues. This CDR3 is CASRPDRGQKFF. The CDR3 DNA reads as TGTGCCAGCAGACCAGACAGGGGGCAGAAGTTCTTC.

This clonotype has a handful of counts. This chain links TRBV6-5 with TRBJ2-1, with D maybe TRBD1 (5 bases). Deletions cut 3 bases from V and 2 bases from J, with 8 bases between. CDR3 length: 14 amino acids. Germline V gene lookup returns CDR1 MNHEY and CDR2 SVGAGI. DNA for the CDR3: TGTGCCAGCAGTTATACGGACACCTACAATGAGCAGTTCTTC. Translated: CASSYTDTYNEQFF.